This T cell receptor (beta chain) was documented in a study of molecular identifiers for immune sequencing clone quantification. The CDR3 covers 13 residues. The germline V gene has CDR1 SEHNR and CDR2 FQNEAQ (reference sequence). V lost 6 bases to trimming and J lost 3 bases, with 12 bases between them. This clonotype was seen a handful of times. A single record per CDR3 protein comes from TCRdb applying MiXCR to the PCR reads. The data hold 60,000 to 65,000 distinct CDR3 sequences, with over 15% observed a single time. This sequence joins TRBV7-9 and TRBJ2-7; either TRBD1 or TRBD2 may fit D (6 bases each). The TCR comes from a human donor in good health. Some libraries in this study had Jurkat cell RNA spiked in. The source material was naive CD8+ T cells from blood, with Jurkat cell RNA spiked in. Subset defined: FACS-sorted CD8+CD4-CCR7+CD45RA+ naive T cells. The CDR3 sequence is CASRGGPNYEQYF. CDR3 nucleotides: TGTGCCAGCAGGGGGGGCCCAAACTACGAGCAGTACTTC.